This is a list of T cell receptor beta chains from one sample in a study of T-cell memory formation after mild COVID-19. In TCRdb, the 5' RACE reads were re-called with MiXCR into one record per CDR3 protein. The sample lists some 150,000 distinct CDR3 sequences, 6% to 7% occurring once. Sequenced sample: PBMCs or a T cell subset sorted from them (not recorded which). Receptors originate from an adult woman who had mild COVID-19 (a few samples of this study predate the infection). Cell type and time point are not known. The CDR3 runs from the conserved cysteine through the conserved F or W. Each record gives: J gene, V gene, D gene, clone size, CDR3 DNA, CDR3 protein. A D gene is named only where the DNA matches it firmly. The size of a clone is reported for some rows only, either as once, few or many, or as a class for expanded clones.

>TRBJ1-2|TRBV6-5|NA|few
TGTGCCAGCAGTTACGATCGGGTTTGGTATGGCTACACCTTC
CASSYDRVWYGYTF
>TRBJ2-3|TRBV5-4|NA|NA
TGTGCCAGCAGCTTGGTAATACAGAGCACAGATACGCAGTATTTT
CASSLVIQSTDTQYF
>TRBJ2-3|TRBV9|NA|many
TGTGCCAGCAGCGTAGAGGCAGATACGCAGTATTTT
CASSVEADTQYF
>TRBJ2-3|TRBV20-1|NA|NA
TGCAGTGCTAGAGATGCCCCCCTCAGTTCTACGCAGTATTTT
CSARDAPLSSTQYF
>TRBJ1-4|TRBV20-1|NA|few
TGCAGTGCTAGTGTAGCCCTGGGTGAAAAACTGTTTTTT
CSASVALGEKLFF
>TRBJ1-5|TRBV2|NA|few
TGTGCCAGCAGCGTCACGGACCCGAATCAGCCCCAGCATTTT
CASSVTDPNQPQHF
>TRBJ2-7|TRBV5-4|TRBD1|few
TGTGCCAGCAGCTGGGGGGGGACAGGGTTTGGAGAGCAGTACTTC
CASSWGGTGFGEQYF
>TRBJ1-4|TRBV9|TRBD1|few
TGTGCCAGCAGTCCTACCGGGACAGCGAATGAAAAACTGTTTTTT
CASSPTGTANEKLFF
>TRBJ1-4|TRBV12-3/TRBV12-4|TRBD1|NA
TGTGCCAGCAGCCCAGGGGGTTCAACTAATGAAAAACTGTTTTTT
CASSPGGSTNEKLFF
>TRBJ1-1|TRBV12-3/TRBV12-4|NA|few
TGTGCCAGCAGCTCCAGACAGGTTGGGGCTTTCTTT
CASSSRQVGAFF
>TRBJ1-3|TRBV12-3/TRBV12-4|TRBD1|few
TGTGCCAGCAGTATACAGGGGCCTGGAAACACCATATATTTT
CASSIQGPGNTIYF
>TRBJ2-1|TRBV20-1|TRBD2|many
TGCAGTGCCCCTCACATAGCGGGAAACAATGAGCAGTTCTTC
CSAPHIAGNNEQFF
>TRBJ2-1|TRBV7-9|TRBD2|many
TGTGCCAGCAGCCCCGGCCAGGGCAAGCGGGATAACAATGAGCAGTTCTTC
CASSPGQGKRDNNEQFF
>TRBJ1-1|TRBV12-5|NA|NA
TGTGCTAGTGGTTTGTACCACAGGGATTACACTGAAGCTTTCTTT
CASGLYHRDYTEAFF
>TRBJ2-1|TRBV18|NA|NA
TGTGCCAGCTCATCCCCGGGTCCAACCTACAATGAGCAGTTCTTC
CASSSPGPTYNEQFF
>TRBJ1-2|TRBV24-1|NA|NA
TGTGCCACCGGCACCAACTATGGCTACACCTTC
CATGTNYGYTF
>TRBJ2-7|TRBV7-9|TRBD2|few
TGTGCCAGCAGCGTAGCCGAGGCGGGAGCCTACGAGCAGTACTTC
CASSVAEAGAYEQYF
>TRBJ2-3|TRBV7-9|NA|many
TGTGCCAGCAGCTGGACAGCTAGCACAGATACGCAGTATTTT
CASSWTASTDTQYF
>TRBJ1-6|TRBV5-1|TRBD1|NA
TGCGCCAGCAGCACGGGACAGAATAATTCACCCCTCCACTTT
CASSTGQNNSPLHF
>TRBJ2-2|TRBV6-1|TRBD2|NA
TGTGCCACAATTTGGCGGGAGGGCCCCACCGGGGAGCTGTTTTTT
CATIWREGPTGELFF
>TRBJ2-2|TRBV10-3|NA|NA
TGTGCCATCAGTGTCGCGGAGAACACCGGGGAGCTGTTTTTT
CAISVAENTGELFF
>TRBJ1-5|TRBV25-1|NA|many
TGTGCCAGCAGTGAACTGGAATCGGCCGCGCCCCAGCATTTT
CASSELESAAPQHF
>TRBJ2-3|TRBV20-1|TRBD2|few
TGCAGTGCTAGAGATAGCGGGAGACCCCAGGATACGCAGTATTTT
CSARDSGRPQDTQYF
>TRBJ2-1|TRBV5-1|TRBD2|many
TGCGCCAGCAACCCCCAGGGACTAGCGGGGGGGCTGGGGTACAATGAGCAGTTCTTC
CASNPQGLAGGLGYNEQFF